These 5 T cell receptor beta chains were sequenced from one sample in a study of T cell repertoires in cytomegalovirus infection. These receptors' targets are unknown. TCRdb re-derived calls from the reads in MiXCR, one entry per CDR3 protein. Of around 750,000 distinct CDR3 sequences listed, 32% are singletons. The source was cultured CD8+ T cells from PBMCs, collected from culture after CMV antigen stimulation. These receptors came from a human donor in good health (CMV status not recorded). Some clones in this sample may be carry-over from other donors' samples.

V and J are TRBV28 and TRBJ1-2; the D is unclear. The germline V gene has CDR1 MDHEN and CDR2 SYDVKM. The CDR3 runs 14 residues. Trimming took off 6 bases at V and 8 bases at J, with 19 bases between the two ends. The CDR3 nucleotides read TGTGCCAGCAGCAGTAGCCCTACTCCGGGGGGCTACACCTTC. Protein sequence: CASSSSPTPGGYTF.

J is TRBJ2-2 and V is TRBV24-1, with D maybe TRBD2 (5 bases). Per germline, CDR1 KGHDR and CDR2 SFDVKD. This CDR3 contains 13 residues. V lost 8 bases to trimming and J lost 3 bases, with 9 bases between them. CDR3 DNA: TGTGCCACCAACCCCGGGGACACCGGGGAGCTGTTTTTT. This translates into CATNPGDTGELFF.

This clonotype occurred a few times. The CDR3 DNA reads TGTGCCAGCAGTCCCCTCTGGGATAGTCCGACGGATTGGACTGAAGCTTTCTTT. It yields the protein CASSPLWDSPTDWTEAFF. The chain is built from TRBV28 and TRBJ1-1; no clear D gene. The CDR3 runs to 18 residues. Germline values: CDR1 MDHEN, CDR2 SYDVKM. V dropped 5 bases and J dropped 5 bases, with 27 bases sitting between them.

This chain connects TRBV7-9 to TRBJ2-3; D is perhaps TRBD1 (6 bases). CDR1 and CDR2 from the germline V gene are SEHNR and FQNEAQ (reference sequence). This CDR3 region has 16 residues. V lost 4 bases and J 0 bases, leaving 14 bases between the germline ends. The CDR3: CASSSVSQGSTDTQYF. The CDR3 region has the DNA TGTGCCAGCAGCTCCGTCTCACAGGGTAGCACAGATACGCAGTATTTT.

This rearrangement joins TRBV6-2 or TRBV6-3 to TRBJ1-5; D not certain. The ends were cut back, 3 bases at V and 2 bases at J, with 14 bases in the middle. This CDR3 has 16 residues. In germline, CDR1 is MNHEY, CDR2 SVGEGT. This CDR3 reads CASSYVSGYGNQPQHF. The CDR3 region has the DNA TGTGCCAGCAGTTATGTGAGCGGATATGGCAATCAGCCCCAGCATTTT.